The 10 T cell receptor beta chains in this list originate from one sample, sequenced in a study of T cell responses to AZD1222 COVID-19 vaccine. Produced via immunoSEQ multiplex PCR; TCRdb's table is partial and in-frame only. The repertoire holds approximately 130,000 clones, with about 93% as singletons. The material was peripheral blood, obtained 28 days after the second dose of the MenACWY control vaccine. The receptor set was obtained from an adult who received the MenACWY meningococcal vaccine as a control.

The J gene is TRBJ1-1, the V gene TRBV19, with D possibly matching TRBD1 (5 bases). CDR3 length: 15 amino acids. Germline V lookup: CDR1 LNHDA, CDR2 SQIVND (reference sequence). V lost 3 bases and J lost 0, with 11 bases in between. This CDR3 is CASSISSTVNTEAFF. The CDR3 nucleotides are TGTGCCAGTAGTATCTCATCGACAGTGAACACTGAAGCTTTCTTT. Full variable domain (outside the CDR3, taken from reference TRBV19 and TRBJ1-1): DGGITQSPKYLFRKEGQNVTLSCEQNLNHDAMYWYRQDPGQGLRLIYYSQIVNDFQKGDIAEGYSVSREKKESFPLTVTSAQKNPTAFYLCASSISSTVNTEAFFGQGTRLTVV.

This clone has a single count. J is TRBJ1-2 and V is TRBV6-5; 7 bases fit TRBD1. This CDR3 contains 15 residues. Germline lookup yields CDR1 MNHEY and CDR2 SVGAGI. The J segment lost 0 bases and the V segment lost 6 bases, leaving 7 bases of the junction unmatched. CDR3 sequence: CASRRQGLANYGYTF. As DNA, the CDR3 is TGTGCCAGCAGGCGACAGGGCCTAGCTAACTATGGCTACACCTTC.

Details on this clone: Other DNA variants within this sample encode the same CDR3. The rearrangement joins TRBV11-2 to TRBJ2-7, with D hard to call. The V end lost 4 bases, the J end lost 3 bases, and 4 bases lay between the germline ends. The CDR3 spans 11 residues. In germline, CDR1 is SGHAT, CDR2 FQNNGV. CDR3 region: CASSSSYEQYF. The DNA of the CDR3 is TGTGCCAGCAGCTCGAGCTACGAGCAGTACTTC.

CDR3 nucleotide sequence: TGTGCTAGTGGTCCTGGCGACGGACGAGATACGCAGTATTTT. This gives the protein CASGPGDGRDTQYF. The chain couples TRBV12-5 to TRBJ2-3, with D unresolved. The CDR3 length is 14 residues. Germline V lookup: CDR1 LGHNT, CDR2 FRNRAP. The V end lost 5 bases, the J end lost 5 bases, and 14 bases lay between the germline ends.

The rearrangement joins TRBV2 to TRBJ2-1; 11 nucleotides agree with TRBD2. The V and J ends lost 6 bases and 6 bases, in that order; junction bases with no gene match: 7. The CDR3 spans 15 residues. In germline, CDR1 is SNHLY, CDR2 FYNNEI. Here the CDR3 DNA reads TGTGCCAGCAGCACCGGACTAGCGGGTTCCAATGAGCAGTTCTTC. It specifies CASSTGLAGSNEQFF. The full variable domain, completed using reference TRBV2 and TRBJ2-1, is EPEVTQTPSHQVTQMGQEVILRCVPISNHLYFYWYRQILGQKVEFLVSFYNNEISEKSEIFDDQFSVERPDGSNFTLKIRSTKLEDSAMYFCASSTGLAGSNEQFFGPGTRLTVL.

The rearrangement links TRBV6-5 to TRBJ1-2, with TRBD1 matching 8 bases. The CDR3 runs to 15 residues. Trimming cost V 4 bases and J 0 bases; bases outside gene matches: 4. Germline V lookup: CDR1 MNHEY, CDR2 SVGAGI. The CDR3 is CASSSTGVANYGYTF. The DNA of the CDR3 is TGTGCCAGCAGTTCGACAGGGGTAGCTAACTATGGCTACACCTTC.

This chain uses TRBV10-1 with TRBJ1-6; D might be TRBD1 (6 bases). Germline V lookup: CDR1 WNHNN, CDR2 SYGVQD (reference sequence). CDR3 length equals 10 residues. Trimming pared 7 bases from V and 17 bases from J, leaving 12 bases between. The CDR3: CASTTGGVHF. The CDR3 region has the DNA TGCGCCAGCACGACAGGTGGGGTCCACTTT.

The chain carries TRBV28 and TRBJ2-3; D remains ambiguous. The CDR3 is 15 residues long. V lost 8 bases to trimming and J lost 0 bases, with 15 bases between them. Per the germline V gene, CDR1 is MDHEN and CDR2 is SYDVKM. CDR3 nucleotide sequence: TGTGCCAGCCAACTCCTCTCCGGGAGCACAGATACGCAGTATTTT. Protein sequence: CASQLLSGSTDTQYF.

This sequence joins TRBV28 and TRBJ1-5; TRBD1 matches 9 bases. Germline values: CDR1 MDHEN, CDR2 SYDVKM. V shed 7 bases, J shed 6 bases, and the junction held 7 bases outside the gene matches. There are 14 residues in the CDR3. The CDR3 reads CASNLGTGIQPQHF. The CDR3 DNA reads TGTGCCAGCAACTTAGGGACAGGGATTCAGCCCCAGCATTTT.

The chain has TRBV3-1 (or the pseudogene TRBV3-2) and TRBJ1-3; D might be TRBD1 (5 bases). This CDR3 comprises 14 residues. Trimming left V 3 bases short and J 7 bases short, with 13 bases between. Germline V gives CDR1 LGHDT, CDR2 YNNKEL (reference sequence). The DNA of the CDR3 is TGTGCCAGCAGCCAGCGGGGGAGCGACAACACCATATATTTT. This encodes CASSQRGSDNTIYF.